Listed here are 11 T cell receptor beta chains from one sample, sequenced in a study of T cell responses to AZD1222 COVID-19 vaccine. This table comes from immunoSEQ multiplex PCR, and its TCRdb copy is limited to in-frame clones, with some not included. In the table there are 150,000 to 200,000 clones, about nine tenths of which are singletons. The sample here was peripheral blood, taken on day 0 of AZD1222 vaccination. These receptor sequences come from an adult in good health.

The chain carries TRBV7-2 and TRBJ2-3; 9 nucleotides align to TRBD2. The CDR3 loop spans 16 amino acids. V lost 2 bases, J lost 1 base, and 4 bases stayed unmatched. CDR1 and CDR2 from the germline V gene are SGHTA and FQGNSA. CDR3 residues: CASSLWRGGRTDTQYF. CDR3 bases: TGTGCCAGCAGCTTATGGCGGGGGGGACGCACAGATACGCAGTATTTT.

The chain is built from TRBV7-3 and TRBJ2-7; 7 nucleotides line up with TRBD1. This CDR3 region has 13 residues. Trimming removed 5 bases from V and 8 bases from J; junction bases left unmatched: 9. Germline values: CDR1 SGHTA, CDR2 FQGTGA. CDR3 nucleotide sequence: TGTGCCAGCAGCCCGTCGGACAGGTCGAAGCAGTACTTC. Protein: CASSPSDRSKQYF.

The table lists this clone with a count of one. This sequence joins TRBV28 and TRBJ1-2, with D perhaps matching TRBD1 (5 bases). From germline, CDR1 is MDHEN and CDR2 SYDVKM. This CDR3 has 12 amino acids. The CDR3 reads CASVGDVDGYTF. The DNA for the CDR3 is TGTGCATCAGTAGGGGACGTTGATGGCTACACCTTC.

V is TRBV7-2 and J is TRBJ2-5; 12 bases line up with TRBD2. The V segment lost 5 bases and the J segment 2 bases; nucleotides outside the gene matches: 12. Germline V gene lookup returns CDR1 SGHTA and CDR2 FQGNSA. The CDR3 covers 18 residues. The CDR3 region is CASSEDRLAGGIQETQYF. The DNA for the CDR3 is TGTGCCAGCAGCGAGGACCGCCTAGCGGGGGGGATACAAGAGACCCAGTACTTC.

The chain uses TRBV27 and TRBJ1-6; D gene unclear. Germline CDR1 is MNHEY and CDR2 is SMNVEV (reference sequence). This CDR3 comprises 20 residues. V lost 5 bases, J lost 0 bases, and 23 bases lay in between. As DNA, the CDR3 is TGTGCCAGCAGTGATAAACCCCGCCTCCACACAGTCTCCTATAATTCACCCCTCCACTTT. Protein sequence: CASSDKPRLHTVSYNSPLHF.

The rearrangement uses TRBV7-8 and TRBJ1-2; D is ambiguous. The ends were cut back, 1 base at V and 1 base at J, with 7 bases in the middle. CDR3 length equals 14 residues. Germline CDR1 is SGHVS and CDR2 is FQNEAQ. CDR3 sequence: CASSLGPVNYGYTF. CDR3 sequence (DNA): TGTGCCAGCAGCTTAGGACCGGTTAACTATGGCTACACCTTC.

The rearrangement uses TRBV7-8 and TRBJ2-1; the match to TRBD2 covers 11 bases. Germline loops: CDR1 SGHVS, CDR2 FQNEAQ. This CDR3 is built from 16 residues. Trimming at V came to 5 bases and at J to 6 bases, leaving 9 bases not matched to a gene. The CDR3 nucleotides read TGTGCCAGCAGCACCCAAACTAGCGGGGGAAGCAATGAGCAGTTCTTC. Translated, it gives CASSTQTSGGSNEQFF.

This sequence joins TRBV9 and TRBJ1-3; TRBD1 matches at 10 bases. V shed 0 bases, J shed 4 bases, and the junction held 10 bases outside the gene matches. The CDR3 extends over 18 amino acids. From germline, CDR1 is SGDLS and CDR2 YYNGEE. Here the CDR3 DNA reads TGTGCCAGCAGCGTAGAGACCCCGGGACAGGGGAGGGGAAACACCATATATTTT. The encoded protein is CASSVETPGQGRGNTIYF.

CDR3 nucleotide sequence: TGTGCCAGCAGTGAAGTCATGAACACTGAAGCTTTCTTT. This encodes CASSEVMNTEAFF. The rearrangement joins TRBV6-1 to TRBJ1-1; D is unclear. V was cut by 1 base and J by 0 bases, with 3 bases left in between. The CDR3 contains 13 residues. The V gene's germline CDR1 is MNHNS and CDR2 SASEGT.

This CDR3 is CASSLGQAGGYTF. The CDR3 coding sequence is TGTGCCAGCAGCTTAGGACAGGCTGGGGGCTACACCTTC. The genes are TRBV5-6 and TRBJ1-2; 7 positions agree with TRBD1. Unmatched junction bases numbered 6, after V lost 2 bases and J lost 8 bases. In germline, CDR1 is SGHDT, CDR2 YYEEEE. This CDR3 has 13 amino acids. The full variable domain, rest sourced from reference TRBV5-6 and TRBJ1-2, is DAGVTQSPTHLIKTRGQQVTLRCSPKSGHDTVSWYQQALGQGPQFIFQYYEEEERQRGNFPDRFSGHQFPNYSSELNVNALLLGDSALYLCASSLGQAGGYTFGSGTRLTVV.

This clone has a handful of counts. This rearrangement joins TRBV10-1 to TRBJ1-1; TRBD1 is a possible D gene (5 bases). CDR3 length: 14 residues. Germline V lookup: CDR1 WNHNN, CDR2 SYGVQD (reference sequence). V was cut by 4 bases and J by 1 base, with 10 bases left in between. CDR3 DNA sequence: TGCGCCAGCAGTGCCAGGGCGGGGAACACTGAAGCTTTCTTT. Translating gives CASSARAGNTEAFF.